The next 28 T cell receptor beta chains were all read from a single sample in a study of blood T cell repertoires in COVID-19. The data were produced by immunoSEQ multiplex PCR, yet TCRdb's version contains in-frame clones alone and is incomplete. The sample has approximately 250,000 clones; roughly 89% are singletons. The sample consisted of peripheral blood. The receptor source for this set is a woman in her thirties or forties who had recovered from COVID-19.

The rearrangement links TRBV5-1 to TRBJ1-5; the D gene is possibly TRBD1 (5 bases). V lost 0 bases and J lost 3, with 13 bases in between. The CDR3 consists of 16 residues. Germline assignment: CDR1 SGHRS and CDR2 YFSETQ. The CDR3 nucleotides read TGCGCCAGCAGCTTGGACGGGACTGCAGTCAATCAGCCCCAGCATTTT. This translates into CASSLDGTAVNQPQHF.

The rearrangement joins TRBV28 to TRBJ2-7; D not certain. Germline CDR1 and CDR2: MDHEN and SYDVKM. The CDR3 runs to 15 residues. Trimming took off 3 bases at V and 5 bases at J, with 17 bases between the two ends. CDR3 bases: TGTGCCAGCAGTTTTCGCTGGCGGCGAATCGACGAGCAGTACTTC. Protein product: CASSFRWRRIDEQYF. Looking up the rest from reference TRBV28 and TRBJ2-7 gives the full variable domain: DVKVTQSSRYLVKRTGEKVFLECVQDMDHENMFWYRQDPGLGLRLIYFSYDVKMKEKGDIPEGYSVSREKKERFSLILESASTNQTSMYLCASSFRWRRIDEQYFGPGTRLTVT.

The chain recombines TRBV7-9 with TRBJ1-5, with unresolved D. Germline-derived CDR1 and CDR2 are SEHNR and FQNEAQ (reference sequence). The CDR3 runs 12 residues. V lost 6 bases and J lost 4, with 7 bases in between. DNA for the CDR3: TGTGCCAGCAGACGGGAGAATCAGCCCCAGCATTTT. Translated: CASRRENQPQHF.

The chain has TRBV6-4 and TRBJ1-2, with 8 bases that match TRBD1. Per the germline V gene, CDR1 is MRHNA and CDR2 is SNTAGT. This CDR3 is built from 13 residues. V gave up 2 bases and J gave up 5 bases; unmatched junction bases: 1. The CDR3 loop is CASSDDRGYGYTF. CDR3 DNA: TGTGCCAGCAGTGACGACAGGGGATATGGCTACACCTTC.

DNA of the CDR3: TGTGCCAGCAGTTTCCCGTCCGACAGGGAGGACTACGAGCAGTACTTC. Residues: CASSFPSDREDYEQYF. The chain combines TRBV28 with TRBJ2-7; the D gene is possibly TRBD1 (7 bases). The V end was cut by 3 bases, the J end by 3 bases, with 18 bases between. Germline CDR1 is MDHEN and CDR2 is SYDVKM. The CDR3 loop spans 16 amino acids.

The chain couples TRBV12-3 or TRBV12-4 to TRBJ1-1; no definite D call. Trimming removed 7 bases from V and 0 bases from J, with 9 bases in between. The CDR3 loop spans 13 amino acids. The CDR3 DNA reads as TGTGCCAGCACCATACACGTGAACACTGAAGCTTTCTTT. Translation gives CASTIHVNTEAFF.

The sample holds a few counts of this clone. The chain is built from TRBV28 and TRBJ1-5; D unresolved. Germline V lookup: CDR1 MDHEN, CDR2 SYDVKM. V lost 6 bases and J 3 bases, leaving 15 bases between the germline ends. CDR3 length: 15 residues. CDR3 protein: CASSRDPRLNQPQHF. The CDR3 region has the DNA TGTGCCAGCAGCCGAGACCCCAGGCTCAATCAGCCCCAGCATTTT. The full variable domain, completed using reference TRBV28 and TRBJ1-5, is DVKVTQSSRYLVKRTGEKVFLECVQDMDHENMFWYRQDPGLGLRLIYFSYDVKMKEKGDIPEGYSVSREKKERFSLILESASTNQTSMYLCASSRDPRLNQPQHFGDGTRLSIL.

The chain has TRBV5-4 and TRBJ2-2; a possible D gene is TRBD2 (5 bases). Germline lookup yields CDR1 SGHNT and CDR2 YYREEE (reference sequence). Trimming shortened V by 4 bases and J by 5 bases, and 18 bases separated the two germline ends. This CDR3 contains 16 residues. CDR3 loop: CASSGNPGDKTGELFF. CDR3 in DNA: TGTGCCAGCAGCGGGAATCCCGGGGATAAAACCGGGGAGCTGTTTTTT.

The rearrangement links TRBV9 to TRBJ1-1; a weak D match, TRBD1 (6 bases). This CDR3 is 13 amino acids long. Germline V gene data show CDR1 as SGDLS and CDR2 as YYNGEE. V lost 0 bases and J lost 8, with 11 bases in between. CDR3: CASSVAGAEEAFF. CDR3 in DNA: TGTGCCAGCAGCGTAGCAGGGGCCGAAGAAGCTTTCTTT.

The rearrangement joins TRBV5-1 to TRBJ1-2; 9 bases fit TRBD1. The CDR3 sequence is 14 residues long. The V gene end was trimmed by 2 bases and the J gene end by 4 bases; junction bases not matched to a gene: 3. Looked up from germline, CDR1 is SGHRS and CDR2 is YFSETQ. This CDR3 reads CASSFGTGTYGYTF. The CDR3 nucleotides read TGCGCCAGCAGCTTTGGGACAGGGACCTATGGCTACACCTTC.

This rearrangement joins TRBV10-2 to TRBJ1-6; D is unclear. Germline CDR1 WSHSY, CDR2 SAAADI. The CDR3 loop spans 16 amino acids. With 2 bases removed from V and 0 bases from J, the gap between germline ends came to 8 bases. The CDR3 region has the DNA TGCGCCAGCAGTGAGGCCGGGAGCTCCTATAATTCACCCCTCCACTTT. Its translation: CASSEAGSSYNSPLHF.

This clone has more than one count but fewer than ten. The chain couples TRBV7-5 to TRBJ2-7; TRBD1 is the table's D call and was not checked against the DNA. TRBV7-5 is assigned pseudogene status. The CDR3 has 15 amino acids. The CDR3 sequence is CVRSFNRDRDYEQYF. DNA of the CDR3: TGTGTCAGAAGCTTCAACCGGGACAGGGACTACGAGCAGTACTTC.

Many counts were recorded for this clone. This CDR3 reads CASSSPLWAAPTNEQFF. CDR3 bases: TGTGCCAGCAGCTCCCCCCTCTGGGCAGCACCCACCAATGAGCAGTTCTTC. J is TRBJ2-1 and V is TRBV11-2; D call uncertain. The V end was cut by 4 bases, the J end by 6 bases, with 22 bases between. The CDR3 extends over 17 amino acids. Germline CDR1 reads SGHAT; CDR2 reads FQNNGV.

The rearrangement uses TRBV20-1 and TRBJ2-3, with 9 bases aligning to TRBD2. V gave up 3 bases and J gave up 1 base; unmatched junction bases: 2. Germline CDR1 is DFQATT and CDR2 is SNEGSKA (reference sequence). This CDR3 spans 14 amino acids. The CDR3 protein is CSASRTSGTDTQYF. The CDR3 coding sequence is TGCAGTGCTAGTAGGACTAGCGGCACAGATACGCAGTATTTT.

This rearrangement joins TRBV2 to TRBJ2-5, with a weak D call TRBD1 (5 bases). This CDR3 is 13 amino acids long. V lost 4 bases and J lost 7, with 13 bases in between. Germline CDR1 SNHLY, CDR2 FYNNEI. CDR3 coding DNA: TGTGCCAGCAGTGTGGGGCCCGAAGGGACCCAGTACTTC. Translated, it gives CASSVGPEGTQYF. Full variable domain (rest looked up from reference TRBV2 and TRBJ2-5): EPEVTQTPSHQVTQMGQEVILRCVPISNHLYFYWYRQILGQKVEFLVSFYNNEISEKSEIFDDQFSVERPDGSNFTLKIRSTKLEDSAMYFCASSVGPEGTQYFGPGTRLLVL.

This chain connects TRBV27 to TRBJ1-2; D is ambiguous. This CDR3 region has 13 residues. Trimming cost V 5 bases and J 3 bases, with 10 bases left between them. Per the germline V gene, CDR1 is MNHEY and CDR2 is SMNVEV (reference sequence). Written as DNA, the CDR3 is TGTGCCAGCAGTGAGCGCTATTACTATGGCTACACCTTC. Translating gives CASSERYYYGYTF.

The gene calls are TRBV12-3 or TRBV12-4 and TRBJ1-1; D is uncertain. V dropped 6 bases and J dropped 6 bases, with 11 bases sitting between them. The CDR3 is 12 amino acids. The CDR3 reads CASSSDLAEAFF. CDR3 in DNA: TGTGCCAGCAGCTCCGACTTGGCTGAAGCTTTCTTT.

The chain couples TRBV29-1 to TRBJ1-3; D remains unclear. V lost 3 bases to trimming and J lost 0 bases, with 3 bases between them. CDR3 size: 12 residues. Germline assignment: CDR1 SQVTM and CDR2 ANQGSEA. The DNA for the CDR3 is TGCAGCGTTGACATCTCTGGAAACACCATATATTTT. Its protein is CSVDISGNTIYF.

This clone came up once. CDR3 sequence (DNA): TGTGCCAGCAGTTCAGCCAAACTGGGAGTAGTAGGAGAACTGTTTTTT. Translation: CASSSAKLGVVGELFF. The rearrangement uses TRBV28 and TRBJ1-4; the D is unclear. CDR3 length: 16 amino acids. The V gene lost 4 bases and the J gene lost 12 bases, with 24 bases spanning the gap. The germline gives CDR1 MDHEN, CDR2 SYDVKM. The full variable domain, its missing parts supplied by reference TRBV28 and TRBJ1-4, is DVKVTQSSRYLVKRTGEKVFLECVQDMDHENMFWYRQDPGLGLRLIYFSYDVKMKEKGDIPEGYSVSREKKERFSLILESASTNQTSMYLCASSSAKLGVVGELFFGSGTQLSVL.

V usage is TRBV6-5 and J usage is TRBJ1-1, with 7 bases lining up with TRBD1. The CDR3 spans 15 residues. V gave up 7 bases and J gave up 3 bases; unmatched junction bases: 11. The germline CDR1 and CDR2 sequences are MNHEY and SVGAGI. The CDR3 sequence is CASNIGTARHTEAFF. DNA for the CDR3: TGTGCCAGCAATATCGGGACAGCGAGGCACACTGAAGCTTTCTTT.

The rearrangement links TRBV5-5 to TRBJ2-7; 8 nucleotides line up with TRBD1. Unmatched junction bases numbered 6, after V lost 5 bases and J lost 5 bases. This CDR3 is 13 amino acids long. The germline V gene has CDR1 SGHKS and CDR2 YYEKEE (reference sequence). The CDR3 reads CASRRTGQNEQYF. The CDR3 DNA reads TGTGCCAGCAGACGGACAGGGCAAAACGAGCAGTACTTC.

The chain uses TRBV11-2 and TRBJ2-7; TRBD1 agrees at 7 bases. This CDR3 has 14 amino acids. Per germline, CDR1 SGHAT and CDR2 FQNNGV. V was pared by 3 bases and J by 5 bases, with 7 bases of the junction left unmatched. CDR3 protein: CASSFTGVRDEQYF. DNA of the CDR3: TGTGCCAGCAGCTTCACAGGGGTTAGGGACGAGCAGTACTTC.

The J gene is TRBJ2-2, the V gene TRBV28, with a weak D call TRBD1 (5 bases). The CDR3 is made up of 14 amino acids. The V end was cut by 1 base, the J end by 7 bases, with 10 bases between. CDR1 is MDHEN and CDR2 is SYDVKM in the germline V gene. In nucleotides, the CDR3 is TGTGCCAGCAGTTTATTACAGGAATACGGGGAGCTGTTTTTT. It specifies CASSLLQEYGELFF.

This clone was observed once. V usage is TRBV4-1 and J usage is TRBJ1-5; 8 nucleotides line up with TRBD1. Per germline, CDR1 MGHRA and CDR2 YSYEKL. The CDR3 extends over 19 amino acids. The J segment lost 1 base and the V segment lost 4 bases, leaving 15 bases of the junction unmatched. CDR3 sequence reads: CASSLTDRGGFGSNQPQHF. In DNA form, the CDR3 reads TGCGCCAGCAGCCTCACCGACAGGGGAGGCTTCGGAAGCAATCAGCCCCAGCATTTT.

V is TRBV10-3 and J is TRBJ1-1, with 10 bases aligning to TRBD1. In germline, CDR1 is ENHRY, CDR2 SYGVKD. CDR3 length: 14 residues. V gave up 9 bases and J gave up 5 bases; unmatched junction bases: 9. This CDR3 is CAIWTGGLRTEAFF. The CDR3 DNA follows: TGTGCCATTTGGACAGGGGGTTTAAGGACTGAAGCTTTCTTT.

The chain combines TRBV5-4 with TRBJ2-7, with TRBD1 matching 7 bases. V was clipped by 5 bases and J by 0 bases; unmatched bases: 8. The germline V gene encodes CDR1 SGHNT and CDR2 YYREEE (reference sequence). This CDR3 comprises 15 residues. CDR3 coding DNA: TGTGCCAGCAGACCTACCGGGACAGACTCCTACGAGCAGTACTTC. This encodes CASRPTGTDSYEQYF. Drawing the rest from reference TRBV5-4 and TRBJ2-7, the complete variable domain is ETGVTQSPTHLIKTRGQQVTLRCSSQSGHNTVSWYQQALGQGPQFIFQYYREEENGRGNFPPRFSGLQFPNYSSELNVNALELDDSALYLCASRPTGTDSYEQYFGPGTRLTVT.

This rearrangement joins TRBV7-6 to TRBJ1-3; TRBD1 matches 7 bases. With 4 bases clipped from V and 2 bases from J, the junction kept 5 bases outside the gene matches. CDR1 is SGHVS, CDR2 FNYEAQ, per germline. This CDR3 contains 15 residues. The CDR3 DNA is TGTGCCAGCAGCTCGGGACAGACGGCTGGAAACACCATATATTTT. Protein product: CASSSGQTAGNTIYF.

This rearrangement joins TRBV28 to TRBJ2-3, with 7 bases aligning to TRBD2. After removal of 4 bases from V and 3 bases from J, the junction contained 10 bases not matched to a gene. Germline V gene sequence: CDR1 MDHEN, CDR2 SYDVKM. The CDR3 contains 16 residues. CDR3 residues: CASSSTGGRGTDTQYF. Here the CDR3 DNA reads TGTGCCAGCAGTTCCACCGGGGGGAGAGGAACAGATACGCAGTATTTT.